The T cell receptor (beta chain) described here comes from a study of T cell responses to AZD1222 COVID-19 vaccine. Study findings and constraints: Increased Spike-specific TCR breadth and depth were observed after two AZD1222 doses. The number of AZD1222 recipients seropositive at baseline was only five to seven. Dominant CD4 TCR responses targeted spike regions 160-218 and 743-854.

As to this clone: The antigen remains unidentified.

Data came from immunoSEQ multiplex PCR; TCRdb stores just in-frame clones and leaves some out. The top ten hold less than 3% of the sample, which has 170,000 or so clones, approximately 86% seen once. V shed 2 bases and J 3 bases; nucleotides not matched to a gene: 1. This CDR3 spans 15 amino acids. The germline V gene encodes CDR1 KGHSH and CDR2 LQKENI. The chain uses TRBV18 and TRBJ2-7, with TRBD2 identical over 13 bases. This TCR came from an adult in good health. The source material was peripheral blood, sampled on day 0 of AZD1222 vaccination. This chain's CDR3 is CASSPGTSGNYEQYF. In DNA form, the CDR3 reads TGTGCCAGCTCACCAGGGACTAGCGGGAACTACGAGCAGTACTTC.